A selection of T cell receptor beta chains follows, all from one sample in a study of shared clonotypes between healthy human individuals. Produced via immunoSEQ multiplex PCR; TCRdb's table is partial and in-frame only. The table has 500,000 to 550,000 clones, approximately 94% seen once. Input material: naive CD4+ T cells sorted from blood. These receptors all come from a woman in her 30s in good health. Each CDR3 is given with its conserved first and last residue. Each record gives: D gene, J gene, V gene, clone size, CDR3 protein, CDR3 DNA. A D gene is named only where the DNA matches it firmly. Clone size is shown for a subset of rows, as once, few, many or a class of expanded clone.

TRBD1 TRBJ1-1 TRBV5-1 . CASSGTGVGTEAFF TGCGCCAGCAGCGGCACAGGGGTGGGCACTGAAGCTTTCTTT
. TRBJ2-7 TRBV6-5 . CASRSGYRYEQYF TGTGCCAGCAGATCAGGGTACAGGTACGAGCAGTACTTC
TRBD2 TRBJ2-1 TRBV15 . CATSRDPPGTIFYSYNEQFF TGTGCCACCAGCAGAGACCCTCCCGGGACTATCTTCTACTCCTACAATGAGCAGTTCTTC
. TRBJ2-1 TRBV28 . CASSLGGLGDNEQFF TGTGCCAGCAGTTTAGGGGGGCTAGGGGACAATGAGCAGTTCTTC
. TRBJ2-7 TRBV5-1 . CASSPWTTYEQYF TGCGCCAGCAGCCCCTGGACTACCTACGAGCAGTACTTC
. TRBJ1-2 TRBV6-1 . CASSEAAGPNYGYTF TGTGCCAGCAGTGAAGCGGCAGGACCAAACTATGGCTACACCTTC
. TRBJ1-5 TRBV19 . CASSIGQSNQPQHF TGTGCCAGTAGTATTGGACAGTCTAATCAGCCCCAGCATTTT
TRBD2 TRBJ2-3 TRBV6-5 . CASSDSGRADTQYF TGTGCCAGCAGTGATAGCGGGAGGGCAGATACGCAGTATTTT
TRBD1 TRBJ2-7 TRBV30 . CAWSAGQGNSYEQYF TGTGCCTGGAGTGCTGGACAGGGCAACTCCTACGAGCAGTACTTC
. TRBJ1-2 TRBV12-5 . CANASGTYGYTF TGTGCTAATGCATCGGGGACCTATGGCTACACCTTC
TRBD1 TRBJ2-5 TRBV19 . CASSLTGRETQYF TGTGCCAGTAGTCTGACAGGGCGAGAGACCCAGTACTTC
. TRBJ2-3 TRBV7-9 once CASSFNPAARHTQYF TGTGCCAGCAGCTTCAACCCCGCCGCCCGTCATACGCAGTATTTT
TRBD1 TRBJ2-1 TRBV5-5 . CASSWTGTGGNEQFF TGTGCCAGCAGCTGGACCGGGACAGGGGGTAATGAGCAGTTCTTC
. TRBJ2-7 TRBV5-1 . CASSFLAGAEYEQYF TGCGCCAGCAGCTTTTTAGCAGGGGCCGAATACGAGCAGTACTTC
. TRBJ2-7 TRBV28 . CASSRWDTFSYEQYF TGTGCCAGCAGTCGCTGGGACACCTTCTCCTACGAGCAGTACTTC
TRBD1 TRBJ1-5 TRBV18 . CASSRTGINQPQHF TGTGCCAGCTCACGGACAGGGATCAATCAGCCCCAGCATTTT
. TRBJ1-1 TRBV7-2 . CASSLVRDEAFF TGTGCCAGCAGCTTAGTTCGAGATGAAGCTTTCTTT
. TRBJ1-1 TRBV30 . CAWSVQGMNTEAFF TGTGCCTGGAGTGTCCAGGGGATGAACACTGAAGCTTTCTTT
. TRBJ1-5 TRBV28 . CATRSWGAGQPQHF TGTGCCACCAGAAGTTGGGGGGCTGGTCAGCCCCAGCATTTT
TRBD2 TRBJ2-1 TRBV10-1 . CASSPGLAYSDEQFF TGCGCCAGCTCCCCCGGACTAGCGTATAGCGATGAGCAGTTCTTC
. TRBJ2-7 TRBV11-2 . CASSLLRRYYEQYF TGTGCCAGCAGCTTACTAAGGCGGTATTACGAGCAGTACTTC
. TRBJ1-1 TRBV29-1 . CSVEDRPMNTEAFF TGCAGCGTTGAAGATCGTCCTATGAACACTGAAGCTTTCTTT
. TRBJ2-1 TRBV11-2 once CASSLVTARGNEQFF TGTGCCAGCAGCTTAGTAACAGCCCGTGGAAATGAGCAGTTCTTC
TRBD1 TRBJ1-1 TRBV19 . CASTQGTGLRNTEAFF TGTGCCAGTACCCAGGGGACAGGGCTAAGGAACACTGAAGCTTTCTTT
TRBD1 TRBJ1-1 TRBV5-8 . CASSLRQGPDTEAFF TGTGCCAGCAGCCTACGACAGGGTCCGGACACTGAAGCTTTCTTT
. TRBJ2-2 TRBV2 once CASSRQGGPTGELFF TGTGCCAGCAGTCGACAGGGAGGTCCCACCGGGGAGCTGTTTTTT
. TRBJ2-7 TRBV7-2 . CASSTSRTNYEQYF TGTGCCAGCAGCACATCCAGGACTAACTACGAGCAGTACTTC
TRBD1 TRBJ2-7 TRBV7-9 . CASSFFRTGGDEQYF TGTGCCAGCAGCTTTTTCCGGACAGGAGGCGACGAGCAGTACTTC
. TRBJ1-5 TRBV27 . CASSSLVFNQPQHF TGTGCCAGCAGTTCACTAGTCTTCAATCAGCCCCAGCATTTT
TRBD2 TRBJ2-7 TRBV5-1 . CASSLASGSESYEQYF TGCGCCAGCAGCTTGGCTAGCGGGAGTGAGTCCTACGAGCAGTACTTC
TRBD1 TRBJ1-1 TRBV5-5 . CASSLGTGGNTEAFF TGTGCCAGCAGCTTGGGGACAGGGGGAAACACTGAAGCTTTCTTT
. TRBJ2-7 TRBV28 . CASSLFFPRPGAGNEQYF TGTGCCAGCAGTTTATTCTTCCCCAGGCCCGGGGCAGGTAACGAGCAGTACTTC
TRBD2 TRBJ2-7 TRBV2 . CATRTSGSYEQYF TGTGCCACCAGGACTAGCGGCTCCTACGAGCAGTACTTC
TRBD2 TRBJ2-1 TRBV27 . CASSSAGAYNEQFF TGTGCCAGCAGTTCAGCGGGAGCTTACAATGAGCAGTTCTTC
. TRBJ2-1 TRBV7-2 . CASSLPRLHNEQFF TGTGCCAGCAGCTTACCACGGCTACACAATGAGCAGTTCTTC
. TRBJ2-1 TRBV4-2 . CASSQGYNEQFF TGTGCCAGCAGCCAAGGTTACAATGAGCAGTTCTTC
TRBD1 TRBJ2-5 TRBV28 . CASSMTGAVETQYF TGTGCCAGCAGTATGACAGGGGCGGTGGAGACCCAGTACTTC
TRBD2 TRBJ2-4 TRBV7-9 . CASSLYVAGGGGNIQYF TGTGCCAGCAGCTTATACGTCGCGGGAGGTGGTGGAAACATTCAGTACTTC
. TRBJ1-3 TRBV28 . CASSLGTPSGNTIYF TGTGCCAGCAGTTTAGGGACACCCTCTGGAAACACCATATATTTT
TRBD1 TRBJ1-6 TRBV6-6 once CASLRGNGYNSPLHF TGTGCCAGCCTCAGGGGGAACGGGTATAATTCACCCCTCCACTTT
. TRBJ1-2 TRBV28 . CASSINSFLGYGYTF TGTGCCAGCAGTATAAACAGCTTTCTTGGATATGGCTACACCTTC
TRBD2 TRBJ2-1 TRBV19 . CASSIDQGLAGVFEQFF TGTGCCAGTAGTATAGATCAGGGACTAGCGGGAGTTTTTGAGCAGTTCTTC
TRBD1 TRBJ1-1 TRBV7-9 . CASSSGQMNTEAFF TGTGCCAGCAGCTCGGGACAGATGAACACTGAAGCTTTCTTT
. TRBJ1-1 TRBV2 . CASRIAGEAFF TGTGCCAGCAGGATCGCTGGTGAAGCTTTCTTT
. TRBJ1-5 TRBV18 . CASSPDRNNQPQHF TGTGCCAGCTCACCTGACAGAAACAATCAGCCCCAGCATTTT
TRBD1 TRBJ2-7 TRBV28 . CASSTTGGASYEQYF TGTGCCAGCAGTACAACAGGGGGCGCCTCCTACGAGCAGTACTTC
TRBD2 TRBJ2-7 TRBV2 . CASSELAGVSEQYF TGTGCCAGCAGTGAACTAGCGGGAGTCAGCGAGCAGTACTTC
. TRBJ2-7 TRBV6-6 once CASKLGAVNYEQYF TGTGCCAGCAAGCTGGGGGCGGTAAATTACGAGCAGTACTTC
TRBD1 TRBJ1-1 TRBV5-1 . CASSSTGTGGTEAFF TGCGCCAGCAGCTCAACCGGGACAGGAGGGACTGAAGCTTTCTTT
TRBD2 TRBJ2-1 TRBV5-1 . CASSLELAGGGEQFF TGCGCCAGCAGCTTGGAATTAGCGGGAGGTGGCGAGCAGTTCTTC
. TRBJ2-3 TRBV5-4 . CASRTGLEDTQYF TGTGCCAGCAGAACAGGACTTGAAGATACGCAGTATTTT
TRBD2 TRBJ2-1 TRBV4-2 . CASSQYGTSGREGEQFF TGTGCCAGCAGCCAATACGGGACTAGCGGGAGGGAAGGGGAGCAGTTCTTC
. TRBJ1-1 TRBV5-1 . CASGRDGFVRNTEAFF TGCGCCAGCGGCCGGGACGGATTTGTGCGGAACACTGAAGCTTTCTTT